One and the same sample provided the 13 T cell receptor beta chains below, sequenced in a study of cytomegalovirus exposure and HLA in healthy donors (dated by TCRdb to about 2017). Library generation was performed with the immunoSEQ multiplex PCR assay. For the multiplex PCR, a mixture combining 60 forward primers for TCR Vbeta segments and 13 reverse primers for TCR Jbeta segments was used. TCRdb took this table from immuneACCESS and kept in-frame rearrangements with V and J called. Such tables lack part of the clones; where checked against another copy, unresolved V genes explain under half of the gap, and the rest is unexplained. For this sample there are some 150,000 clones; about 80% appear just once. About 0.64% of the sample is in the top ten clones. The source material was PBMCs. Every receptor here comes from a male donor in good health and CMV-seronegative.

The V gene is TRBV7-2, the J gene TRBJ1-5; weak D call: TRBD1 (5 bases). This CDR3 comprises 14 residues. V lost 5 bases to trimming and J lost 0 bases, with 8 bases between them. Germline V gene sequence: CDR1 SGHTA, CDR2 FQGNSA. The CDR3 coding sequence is TGTGCCAGCAGCCCCCAGGGTAGCAATCAGCCCCAGCATTTT. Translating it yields CASSPQGSNQPQHF.

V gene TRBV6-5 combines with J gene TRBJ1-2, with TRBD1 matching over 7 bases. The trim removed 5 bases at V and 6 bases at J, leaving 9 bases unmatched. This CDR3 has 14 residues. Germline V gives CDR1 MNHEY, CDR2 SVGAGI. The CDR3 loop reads CASSSTGDHNGYTF. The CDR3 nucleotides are TGTGCCAGCAGTAGTACAGGGGACCACAATGGCTACACCTTC.

In DNA, the CDR3 is TGTGCCAGCACCTTAACTCTCCGGGACAGGGGGCGTAATGAGCAGTTCTTC. Its protein product is CASTLTLRDRGRNEQFF. The chain recombines TRBV2 with TRBJ2-1, with 12 nucleotides matching TRBD1. There are 17 residues in the CDR3. V dropped 7 bases and J dropped 7; count of bases not matched to a gene: 14. Germline CDR1 reads SNHLY; CDR2 reads FYNNEI.

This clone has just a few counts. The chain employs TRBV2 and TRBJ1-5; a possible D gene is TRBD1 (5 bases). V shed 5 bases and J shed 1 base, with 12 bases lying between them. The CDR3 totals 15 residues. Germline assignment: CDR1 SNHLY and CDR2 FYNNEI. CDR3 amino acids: CASSLGQMSNQPQHF. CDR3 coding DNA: TGTGCCAGCAGTCTGGGGCAGATGAGCAATCAGCCCCAGCATTTT. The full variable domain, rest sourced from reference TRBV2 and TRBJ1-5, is EPEVTQTPSHQVTQMGQEVILRCVPISNHLYFYWYRQILGQKVEFLVSFYNNEISEKSEIFDDQFSVERPDGSNFTLKIRSTKLEDSAMYFCASSLGQMSNQPQHFGDGTRLSIL.

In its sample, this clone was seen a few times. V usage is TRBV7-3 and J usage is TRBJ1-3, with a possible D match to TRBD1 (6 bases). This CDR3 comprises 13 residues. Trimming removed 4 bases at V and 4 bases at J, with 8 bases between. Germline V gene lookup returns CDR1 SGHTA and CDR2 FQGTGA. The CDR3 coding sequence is TGTGCCAGCAGCTCCGGGACAGGAAACACCATATATTTT. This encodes CASSSGTGNTIYF.

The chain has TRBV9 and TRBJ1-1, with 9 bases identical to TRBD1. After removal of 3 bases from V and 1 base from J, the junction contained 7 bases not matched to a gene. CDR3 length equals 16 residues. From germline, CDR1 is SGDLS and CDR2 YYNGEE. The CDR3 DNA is TGTGCCAGCAGCGCTCTTCCGGGACAGGGGAACACTGAAGCTTTCTTT. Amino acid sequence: CASSALPGQGNTEAFF.

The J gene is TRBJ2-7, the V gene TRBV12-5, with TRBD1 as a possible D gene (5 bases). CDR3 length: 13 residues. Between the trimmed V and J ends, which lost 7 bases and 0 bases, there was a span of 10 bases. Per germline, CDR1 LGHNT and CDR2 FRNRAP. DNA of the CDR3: TGTGCTAGTGCCCACAGGATCTCCTACGAGCAGTACTTC. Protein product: CASAHRISYEQYF.

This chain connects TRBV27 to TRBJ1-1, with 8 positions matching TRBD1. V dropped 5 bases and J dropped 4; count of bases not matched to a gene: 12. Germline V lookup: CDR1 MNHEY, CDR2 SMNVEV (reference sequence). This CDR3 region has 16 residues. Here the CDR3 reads CASSPLLAGGGTEAFF. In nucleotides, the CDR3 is TGTGCCAGCAGTCCCCTCCTAGCAGGGGGCGGCACTGAAGCTTTCTTT.

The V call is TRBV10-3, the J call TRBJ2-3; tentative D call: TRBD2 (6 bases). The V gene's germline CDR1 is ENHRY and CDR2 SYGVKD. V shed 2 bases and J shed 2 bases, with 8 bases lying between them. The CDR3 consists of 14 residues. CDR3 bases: TGTGCCATCAGTGAGGAGCGGGTCACAGATACGCAGTATTTT. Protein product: CAISEERVTDTQYF.

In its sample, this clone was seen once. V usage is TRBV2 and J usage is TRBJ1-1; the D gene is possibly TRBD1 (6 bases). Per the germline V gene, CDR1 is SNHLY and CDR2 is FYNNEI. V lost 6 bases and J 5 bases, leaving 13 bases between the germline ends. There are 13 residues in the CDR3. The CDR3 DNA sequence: TGTGCCAGCAGGCGTCAGGGGATAACTGAAGCTTTCTTT. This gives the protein CASRRQGITEAFF.

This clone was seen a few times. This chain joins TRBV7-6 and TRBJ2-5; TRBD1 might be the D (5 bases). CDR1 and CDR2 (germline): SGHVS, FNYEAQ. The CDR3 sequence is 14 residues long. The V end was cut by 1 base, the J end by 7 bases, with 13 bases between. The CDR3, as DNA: TGTGCCAGCAGCTTAGGTTTGGCTCAGGGGACCCAGTACTTC. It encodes CASSLGLAQGTQYF.

The CDR3 here is CASSLAVFGHEQYF. The CDR3, as DNA: TGTGCCAGCAGCTTAGCGGTCTTTGGGCACGAGCAGTACTTC. The chain employs TRBV11-2 and TRBJ2-7; unclear D gene. Trimming took 1 base from V and 5 from J, leaving 12 bases between them. Per germline, CDR1 SGHAT and CDR2 FQNNGV. The length of the CDR3 is 14 residues.

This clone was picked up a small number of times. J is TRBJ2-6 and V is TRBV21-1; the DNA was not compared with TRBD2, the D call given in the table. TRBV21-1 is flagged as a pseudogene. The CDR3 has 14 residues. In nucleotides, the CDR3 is TGTGCCAGCAGCGGGAGCGTCGGGGCCAACGTCCTGACTTTC. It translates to CASSGSVGANVLTF.